One and the same sample provided the 26 T cell receptor beta chains below, sequenced in a study of blood T cells in healthy people across ages. Then a second PCR, running about 7 to 11 cycles, was carried out with a sample-barcoded 5' primer and a J-beta primer mix. A single record per CDR3 protein comes from TCRdb applying MiXCR to the 5' RACE reads. Of around 900,000 distinct CDR3 sequences in the sample, roughly 51% are singletons; the top ten hold about 22%. The sample comprised blood. Receptors originate from an older woman in good health.

The table lists this clonotype with a few counts. The chain links TRBV12-3 or TRBV12-4 to TRBJ2-3; possible D gene TRBD1, 6 bases. V was clipped by 7 bases and J by 5 bases, with 40 bases between them. This CDR3 region has 22 residues. The CDR3 DNA reads as TGTGCCAGCAAAGATACCCCCCGAGGTGTTTTCATGGGCAGGGGATCGGTAGATACGCAGTATTTT. Its translation: CASKDTPRGVFMGRGSVDTQYF.

The chain combines TRBV9 with TRBJ2-4, with 9 bases fitting TRBD2. The germline gives CDR1 SGDLS, CDR2 YYNGEE. The CDR3 runs to 14 residues. V was clipped by 0 bases and J by 13 bases; unmatched bases: 8. CDR3 in DNA: TGTGCCAGCAGCGTAGAACTAGCGGGTATAGAGCAGTACTTC. Translating it yields CASSVELAGIEQYF.

This clonotype was recorded a few times. V usage is TRBV4-2 and J usage is TRBJ1-2; no clear D gene. V lost 1 base and J lost 2, with 11 bases in between. CDR3 size: 15 residues. Per germline, CDR1 LGHNA and CDR2 YNFKEQ. In DNA, the CDR3 is TGTGCCAGCAGCCAAGGACCAGGAAGCAACTATGGCTACACCTTC. As protein: CASSQGPGSNYGYTF.

Only a few counts were recorded for this clonotype. The chain recombines TRBV27 with TRBJ2-5; 7 bases map to TRBD1. V was clipped by 5 bases and J by 5 bases; unmatched bases: 8. The CDR3 is 14 residues long. In germline, CDR1 is MNHEY, CDR2 SMNVEV (reference sequence). The CDR3 DNA sequence: TGTGCCAGCAGTCTGATGTCAGGGGGTGAGACCCAGTACTTC. It codes for CASSLMSGGETQYF.

The chain links TRBV6-6 to TRBJ2-7; 11 bases match TRBD1. Germline lookup yields CDR1 MNHNY and CDR2 SVGAGI (reference sequence). The CDR3 spans 15 residues. V dropped 6 bases and J dropped 5; count of bases not matched to a gene: 9. The CDR3 region is CASRGRGQGVHEQYF. The DNA for the CDR3 is TGTGCCAGCAGGGGACGGGGACAGGGGGTCCACGAGCAGTACTTC.

This clonotype has a count of ten or more. This chain joins TRBV29-1 and TRBJ2-7; TRBD1 might be the D (6 bases). The CDR3 sequence is 12 residues long. Germline V gene data show CDR1 as SQVTM and CDR2 as ANQGSEA. Trimming removed 4 bases from V and 5 bases from J, with 12 bases in between. CDR3 amino acids: CSVGAGVNEQYF. CDR3 sequence (DNA): TGCAGCGTTGGGGCAGGGGTCAACGAGCAGTACTTC.

This chain uses TRBV29-1 with TRBJ2-3; D remains ambiguous. The CDR3 spans 10 residues. The ends were cut back, 4 bases at V and 4 bases at J, with 3 bases in the middle. In germline, CDR1 is SQVTM, CDR2 ANQGSEA. DNA of the CDR3: TGCAGCGTTGTACCAGATACGCAGTATTTT. Amino acids: CSVVPDTQYF.

This clonotype was observed a few times. The chain is built from TRBV10-3 and TRBJ2-5; 10 bases fit TRBD2. CDR1 and CDR2 from the germline V gene are ENHRY and SYGVKD. V lost 6 bases to trimming and J lost 7 bases; unmatched junction nucleotides: 8. The CDR3 length is 14 residues. The CDR3 spells CAISTAGGPRTQYF. CDR3 DNA: TGTGCCATCAGCACAGCGGGAGGGCCGAGGACCCAGTACTTC.

To note about this clonotype: Being one base from a much bigger clone, this may be a read error. CDR3 region: CAFSEFVKAYEQYF. The CDR3 region has the DNA TGTGCCTTCAGTGAGTTTGTTAAGGCCTACGAGCAGTACTTC. This rearrangement joins TRBV10-3 to TRBJ2-7; D remains unclear. The CDR3 has 14 amino acids. From germline, CDR1 is ENHRY and CDR2 SYGVKD.

This rearrangement joins TRBV20-1 to TRBJ2-3, with D possibly being TRBD1 or TRBD2 (5 bases each). The CDR3 extends over 14 amino acids. Germline-derived CDR1 and CDR2 are DFQATT and SNEGSKA (reference sequence). V lost 5 bases, J lost 1 base, and 13 bases lay in between. CDR3 coding DNA: TGCAGTGCTTCGGGACCACTCGGCACAGATACGCAGTATTTT. Its protein product is CSASGPLGTDTQYF.

A word on this clonotype: At one end, the junction sequence differs from germline, possibly due to a read error. The gene calls are TRBV6-2 or TRBV6-3 and TRBJ2-1, with TRBD2 matching over 8 bases. The V gene's germline CDR1 is MNHEY and CDR2 SVGEGT. This CDR3 is 18 amino acids long. CDR3 in amino acids: CASSYSRLLREDYNGQFF. CDR3 nucleotide sequence: TGTGCCAGCAGTTACTCGAGGCTGTTGCGGGAGGACTACAATGGGCAGTTCTTC.

About this clonotype itself: The final CDR3 position lacks the conserved phenylalanine or tryptophan, pointing to a likely read error. The J gene is TRBJ2-3, the V gene TRBV10-1; 13 bases match TRBD2. V dropped 4 bases and J dropped 4; count of bases not matched to a gene: 8. CDR1 and CDR2 (germline): WNHNN, SYGVQD (reference sequence). The CDR3 totals 17 residues. Written as DNA, the CDR3 is TGCGCCAGCAGTGCGGGTCGGACTAGCGGGAGTCCAGATACGCAGTATTTA. It specifies CASSAGRTSGSPDTQYL.

The chain recombines TRBV10-3 with TRBJ1-1; 7 bases fit TRBD1. The germline CDR1 and CDR2 sequences are ENHRY and SYGVKD. V shed 0 bases, J shed 1 base, and the junction held 2 bases outside the gene matches. The CDR3 has 15 residues. Here the CDR3 DNA reads TGTGCCATCAGTGAGTCGCAGGGGGGGAACACTGAAGCTTTCTTT. Translating it yields CAISESQGGNTEAFF.

The chain has TRBV9 and TRBJ2-4; perhaps TRBD1 as D (6 bases). CDR3 length: 16 residues. The germline CDR1 and CDR2 sequences are SGDLS and YYNGEE. The V gene lost 4 bases and the J gene lost 3 bases, with 17 bases spanning the gap. The CDR3 loop is CASSPGQTVSKNIQYF. For the CDR3, the DNA is TGTGCCAGCAGCCCAGGACAGACAGTGAGCAAAAACATTCAGTACTTC. Complete variable domain (other parts from reference TRBV9 and TRBJ2-4): DSGVTQTPKHLITATGQRVTLRCSPRSGDLSVYWYQQSLDQGLQFLIQYYNGEERAKGNILERFSAQQFPDLHSELNLSSLELGDSALYFCASSPGQTVSKNIQYFGAGTRLSVL.

The chain employs TRBV4-3 and TRBJ2-1, with TRBD2 as a possible D gene (6 bases). Per germline, CDR1 LGHNA and CDR2 YSLEER. The length of the CDR3 is 16 residues. Trimming took 1 base from V and 6 from J, leaving 16 bases between them. This chain's CDR3 is CASSQAGRSVPNEQFF. The CDR3 coding sequence is TGCGCCAGCAGCCAAGCCGGGAGATCAGTCCCCAATGAGCAGTTCTTC.

The chain is built from TRBV3-1 and TRBJ2-7; D is uncertain. The DNA end is a closer match to TRBJ2-5, so the J assignment may be wrong. The CDR3 extends over 15 amino acids. The germline gives CDR1 LGHDT, CDR2 YNNKEL (reference sequence). CDR3: CASSPLSSVSETQYF. CDR3 in DNA: TGTGCCAGCAGCCCCTTATCGTCAGTTTCGGAGACCCAGTACTTC.

This clonotype has more than one count but fewer than ten. This chain links TRBV10-3 with TRBJ2-3, with D perhaps TRBD1 (6 bases). Germline CDR1 ENHRY, CDR2 SYGVKD. The CDR3 length is 13 residues. V was cut by 9 bases and J by 2 bases, with 12 bases left in between. CDR3 sequence (DNA): TGTGCCATGGGGGCGGTTCTCACAGATACGCAGTATTTT. Its protein product is CAMGAVLTDTQYF.

This clonotype was seen a single time. A much larger clone is a single base away; this may be a read error. The V gene is TRBV29-1, the J gene TRBJ2-3, with D perhaps matching TRBD1 (5 bases). Trimming cost V 3 bases and J 6 bases, with 10 bases left between them. CDR1 is SQVTM and CDR2 is ANQGSEA in the germline V gene. The CDR3 has 12 residues. Here the CDR3 reads CSVDPGSDTQYF. The CDR3, as DNA: TGCAGCGTTGACCCAGGGTCGGATACGCAGTATTTT.

This clonotype was detected only a few times. J is TRBJ2-4 and V is TRBV7-2; possible D gene TRBD1, 5 bases. Germline CDR1 is SGHTA and CDR2 is FQGNSA. Trimming took off 3 bases at V and 5 bases at J, with 5 bases between the two ends. The CDR3 extends over 12 amino acids. For the CDR3, the DNA is TGTGCCAGCAGCTTGACAGAAAACATTCAGTACTTC. Translated: CASSLTENIQYF.

The rearrangement links TRBV20-1 to TRBJ2-3; 12 bases match TRBD2. This CDR3 comprises 14 residues. The germline V gene has CDR1 DFQATT and CDR2 SNEGSKA (reference sequence). V trimming: 6 bases; J trimming: 5 bases; junction bases outside the gene matches: 6. The CDR3 coding sequence is TGCAGTGCGAGGACTAGCGGGATTGGAGATACGCAGTATTTT. It specifies CSARTSGIGDTQYF.

The gene calls are TRBV29-1 and TRBJ2-5, with D possibly being TRBD1 or TRBD2 (5 bases each). The germline V gene has CDR1 SQVTM and CDR2 ANQGSEA. The V end was cut by 7 bases, the J end by 1 base, with 13 bases between. CDR3 size: 13 residues. CDR3 coding DNA: TGCAGCGGTGAGGCCGGGACCCAAGAGACCCAGTACTTC. Its translation is CSGEAGTQETQYF.

The rearrangement links TRBV7-2 to TRBJ2-7; tentatively, D is TRBD1 or TRBD2 (5 bases each). The tail of the sequence fits TRBJ2-5 better, so the J call may be wrong. CDR3 length: 15 amino acids. Germline CDR1 and CDR2: SGHTA and FQGNSA. The DNA of the CDR3 is TGTGCCAGCAGCTCGGGACGAGCGGACCAAGAGACCCAGTACTTC. Residues: CASSSGRADQETQYF.

This chain links TRBV12-3 or TRBV12-4 with TRBJ2-2; D uncertain. This CDR3 region has 14 residues. V lost 6 bases and J lost 6, with 14 bases in between. Here the CDR3 DNA reads TGTGCCAGCAGCCCACTACGTTTGGCCGGGGAGCTGTTTTTT. Translated, it gives CASSPLRLAGELFF.

This clonotype was detected only a few times. V and J are TRBV7-2 and TRBJ2-4; possible D gene TRBD1, 5 bases. The germline CDR1 and CDR2 sequences are SGHTA and FQGNSA. This CDR3 contains 15 residues. V gave up 5 bases and J gave up 7 bases, with 18 bases separating them. In nucleotides, the CDR3 is TGTGCCAGCAGCCTCGGGTTTTCAAAGGGGAACATTCAGTACTTC. Translated: CASSLGFSKGNIQYF.

The rearrangement links TRBV4-3 to TRBJ2-1; no clear D. The J call may be faulty, since TRBJ2-7 better matches the DNA end. The CDR3 runs 14 residues. Germline V gene lookup returns CDR1 LGHNA and CDR2 YSLEER. In DNA form, the CDR3 reads TGCGCCAGCAGCCAAGATTCTATAAAGGACGAGCAGTACTTC. Translated: CASSQDSIKDEQYF.

The chain uses TRBV2 and TRBJ2-1, with D possibly being TRBD2 (6 bases). The CDR3 spans 15 residues. CDR1 is SNHLY, CDR2 FYNNEI, per germline. V was cut by 4 bases and J by 7 bases, with 17 bases left in between. The CDR3 region is CASSARGLLENEQFF. CDR3 coding DNA: TGTGCCAGCAGTGCAAGGGGACTCCTCGAGAATGAGCAGTTCTTC.